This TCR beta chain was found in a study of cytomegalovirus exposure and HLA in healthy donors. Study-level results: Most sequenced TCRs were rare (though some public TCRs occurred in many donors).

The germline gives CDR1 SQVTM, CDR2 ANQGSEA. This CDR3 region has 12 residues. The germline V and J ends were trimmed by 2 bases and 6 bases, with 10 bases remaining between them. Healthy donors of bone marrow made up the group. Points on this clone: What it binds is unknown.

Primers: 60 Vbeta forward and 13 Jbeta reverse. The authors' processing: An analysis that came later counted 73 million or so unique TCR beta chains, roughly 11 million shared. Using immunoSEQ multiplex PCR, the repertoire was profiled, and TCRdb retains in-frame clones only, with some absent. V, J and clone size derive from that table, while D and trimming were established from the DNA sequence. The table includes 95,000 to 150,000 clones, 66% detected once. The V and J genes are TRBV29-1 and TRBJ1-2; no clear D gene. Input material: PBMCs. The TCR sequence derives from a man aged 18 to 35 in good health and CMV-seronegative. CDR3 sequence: CSVENSADGYTF. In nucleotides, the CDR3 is TGCAGCGTTGAAAACTCGGCGGATGGCTACACCTTC.